The 3 T cell receptor beta chains reported below all come from one sample, sequenced in a study of blood T cells in healthy people across ages. Alongside a J-beta primer mix, a sample-barcoded 5' primer served in a second PCR lasting about 7 to 12 cycles. From the 5' RACE reads, TCRdb called clonotypes with MiXCR, one entry per CDR3 protein. The sample has around 1,800,000 distinct CDR3 sequences; roughly 43% are singletons. The specimen was blood. These receptor sequences come from a human donor in good health.

In its sample, this clonotype ranks as large. The chain is built from TRBV4-3 and TRBJ2-6; TRBD2 might be the D (5 bases). The CDR3 spans 16 residues. V lost 0 bases, J lost 0 bases, and 6 bases lay in between. CDR1 is LGHNA, CDR2 YSLEER, per germline. The CDR3 DNA follows: TGCGCCAGCAGCCAAGATCGGGGCTCTGGGGCCAACGTCCTGACTTTC. Its protein product is CASSQDRGSGANVLTF.

V usage is TRBV7-8 and J usage is TRBJ2-1; TRBD1 or TRBD2 may be the D gene (6 bases each). Trimming cost V 5 bases and J 0 bases, with 20 bases left between them. Germline V lookup: CDR1 SGHVS, CDR2 FQNEAQ. The CDR3 is made up of 18 amino acids. The CDR3 reads CASSPPGGRESSYNEQFF. In DNA form, the CDR3 reads TGTGCCAGCAGCCCCCCCGGGGGCAGGGAGAGCTCCTACAATGAGCAGTTCTTC. Based on the CDR3 plus reference TRBV7-8 and TRBJ2-1, the full variable domain is GAGVSQSPRYKVAKRGQDVALRCDPISGHVSLFWYQQALGQGPEFLTYFQNEAQLDKSGLPSDRFFAERPEGSVSTLKIQRTQQEDSAVYLCASSPPGGRESSYNEQFFGPGTRLTVL.

V is TRBV2 and J is TRBJ1-2; D uncertain. Trimming took off 8 bases at V and 4 bases at J, with 11 bases between the two ends. The CDR3 loop spans 12 amino acids. The germline V gene encodes CDR1 SNHLY and CDR2 FYNNEI. Here the CDR3 reads CASVDGGYGYTF. The CDR3 DNA follows: TGTGCCAGCGTCGATGGAGGCTATGGCTACACCTTC.